Below, 3 T cell receptor beta chains from the same sample are listed, as sequenced in a study of blood T cell repertoires in COVID-19. Sequencing used immunoSEQ multiplex PCR; TCRdb keeps in-frame clones, though not all of them. The sample has approximately 170,000 clones, about 85% seen once. Input material: peripheral blood. The receptors were gathered from a man aged 55 to 70 with acute or convalescent COVID-19.

CDR3 nucleotides: TGCGCCAGCAGCTTCGGGCGGGAGGACAGCGAGCAGTACTTC. This sequence encodes CASSFGREDSEQYF. The chain links TRBV5-1 to TRBJ2-7, with 8 bases matching TRBD2. V was pared by 2 bases and J by 6 bases, with 7 bases of the junction left unmatched. CDR1 and CDR2 (germline): SGHRS, YFSETQ. The CDR3 loop spans 14 amino acids.

This clone was seen just once. The rearrangement links TRBV5-8 to TRBJ1-1, with 7 positions matching TRBD1. Germline V gives CDR1 SGHTS, CDR2 YDEGEE. The junction had 7 bases not matched to a gene; V was cut back by 2 bases and J by 0 bases. This CDR3 region has 16 residues. This CDR3 reads CASSLGTVIMNTEAFF. The CDR3 DNA reads TGTGCCAGCAGCTTAGGGACAGTCATTATGAACACTGAAGCTTTCTTT. Based on the CDR3 plus reference TRBV5-8 and TRBJ1-1, the full variable domain is EAGVTQSPTHLIKTRGQQATLRCSPISGHTSVYWYQQALGLGLQFLLWYDEGEERNRGNFPPRFSGRQFPNYSSELNVNALELEDSALYLCASSLGTVIMNTEAFFGQGTRLTVV.

The chain carries TRBV5-1 and TRBJ1-4, with D maybe TRBD1 (6 bases). Germline V lookup: CDR1 SGHRS, CDR2 YFSETQ. The CDR3 extends over 13 amino acids. V was trimmed by 5 bases and J by 8 bases, leaving 13 bases between them. The CDR3 region has the DNA TGCGCCAGCAGGTTGACAGGCCGGGAAAAACTGTTTTTT. Translated: CASRLTGREKLFF.